Below, one TCR beta chain is given with its context. The sample originates from a study of blood T cell repertoires in COVID-19. About the study: Some COVID-19 samples were acute and others convalescent; all came from the United States, Italy and Spain. Sources were T cells, B-cell-depleted T cells, or PBMCs; the material itself was cDNA or gDNA.

Per the original methods: Amplification of reference gene primers was used by the study to estimate nucleated cell counts. TCRdb's table, derived via immunoSEQ multiplex PCR, lists solely in-frame clones and lacks some. Clone size and the V and J calls come from that table; the DNA yielded D and trimming. The sample lists 180,000 or so clones, 86% seen once, with almost 1% in the top ten. Sequencing was done on a sample of peripheral blood. The sequence came from a man in his late teens or twenties with acute or convalescent COVID-19.

This CDR3 reads CSVDGRIQETQYF. The CDR3, as DNA: TGCAGCGTTGATGGCCGAATACAAGAGACCCAGTACTTC. V is TRBV29-1 and J is TRBJ2-5; D unclear. V was shortened by 3 bases and J by 2 bases, with 10 bases between the two germline ends. CDR1 is SQVTM and CDR2 is ANQGSEA in the germline V gene. CDR3 length: 13 residues.